This TCR beta chain was profiled in a study of T cells after yellow fever vaccination (dated by TCRdb to about 2019). About the full investigation: Libraries from fractions with low cell numbers were prepared with the SMART-Seq v4 Ultra Low Input RNA kit. Bulk TCR alpha and beta repertoires were sequenced longitudinally to track T-cell clones before and after primary and booster YFV17D yellow fever vaccination. Two healthy male donors, one aged 18 to 29 and one aged 30 to 40 years, made up the cohort. Blood samples were taken at several timepoints before and after primary and secondary immunization, and bulk PBMC replicates and cell subsets were isolated. Here is what the overall study found, with its caveats: The secondary T-cell response was found to be weaker but faster than the primary response, with a peak reached on day 5 rather than on day 15. A small share of clonotypes occurred in both CD4 and CD8 compartments, likely arising from convergent recombination. FACS-sorted repertoires could contain abundant contaminating clonotypes from the bulk population, so computational filtering was required. Only a couple of donors were included in the study, so the extent to which the findings can be generalized is limited. Most clones expanded after primary vaccination were re-detected after the booster (around 96% of CD4 and around nine tenths of CD8), suggesting broad memory maintenance.

CDR1 is given as DFQATT and CDR2 as SNEGSKA, both from the germline V gene (reference sequence). Between the V and J ends, shortened by 6 bases and 2 bases respectively, the junction contains 16 bases. The cysteine opens and the phenylalanine closes a CDR3 of 14 amino acids. Left in the record is the CDR3 DNA by itself, 42 bases read in frame from the first base. About this clonotype: The specificity of this receptor is unknown. No quality values exist for individual bases; no much larger clone is one base distant.

Reading the label with the study, this specimen's treatment or condition is: live attenuated yellow fever vaccine strain. Two biological replicates of bulk PBMCs were collected at each blood-draw timepoint. PBMCs were isolated from peripheral blood using a standard Ficoll-Paque protocol. TriZol was used to extract RNA from bulk PBMCs, from CD4 and CD8 fractions, and from dextramer-positive and dextramer-negative fractions. TCR cDNA was synthesized by 5'RACE template switching, through which a universal primer site and unique molecular identifiers were introduced. cDNA synthesis was primed from both the TCR alpha and TCR beta constant segments. Library amplification involved two PCR steps, and the second step added sample barcodes and sequencing adapters. Sequencing of libraries was performed on Illumina HiSeq 2500 (2x100 bp) or NovaSeq (2x150 bp). The paper's data handling went like this. Demultiplexing of reads and collapsing into UMI consensus sequences were performed with MIGEC, and V(D)J alignment was carried out with MiXCR. Vaccine-responding clonotypes were defined with edgeR using replicate PBMC samples, requiring FDR below 0.01 and a log2 fold change above 5 up to day 15. Each bulk clonotype was labeled CD4 or CD8 based on which sequenced repertoire, CD4 or CD8, contained the clonotype at higher abundance. TCRdb cleaned the public reads at Q25 with fastp, built clones with MiXCR and kept in-frame beta chains. Under each unique CDR3 protein, matching rows form one entry showing the most common genes and DNA. Here the V and J calls rest on TCRdb's processing, not on the authors' analysis. The sample contains hundreds of thousands of distinct CDR3 sequences, roughly 12% of them found a single time. Jointly, the top ten make up around 20% of the sample.

The sample was PBMCs, taken on the day of the first yellow fever vaccination. The chain employs TRBV20-1 and TRBJ1-2; the best D guess is TRBD1, with 5 bases matching. This clonotype was obtained from a man between 18 and 29 years old who received the YFV17D yellow fever vaccine. The CDR3 protein: CSATEGHVNYGYTF. The DNA reads TGCAGTGCGACGGAGGGGCACGTAAACTATGGCTACACCTTC.